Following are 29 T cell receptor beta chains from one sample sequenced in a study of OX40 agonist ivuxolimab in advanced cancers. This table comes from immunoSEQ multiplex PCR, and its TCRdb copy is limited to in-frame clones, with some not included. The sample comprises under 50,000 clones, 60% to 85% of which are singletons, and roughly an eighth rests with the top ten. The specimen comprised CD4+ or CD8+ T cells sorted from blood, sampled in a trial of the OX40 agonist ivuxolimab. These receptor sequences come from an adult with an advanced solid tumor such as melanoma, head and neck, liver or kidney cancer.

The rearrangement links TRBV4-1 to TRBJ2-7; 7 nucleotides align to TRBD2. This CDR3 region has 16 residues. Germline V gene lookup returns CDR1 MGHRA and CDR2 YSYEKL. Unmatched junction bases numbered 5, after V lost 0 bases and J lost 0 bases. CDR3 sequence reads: CASSQELAVNSYEQYF. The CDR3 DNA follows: TGCGCCAGCAGCCAAGAGCTAGCGGTTAACTCCTACGAGCAGTACTTC.

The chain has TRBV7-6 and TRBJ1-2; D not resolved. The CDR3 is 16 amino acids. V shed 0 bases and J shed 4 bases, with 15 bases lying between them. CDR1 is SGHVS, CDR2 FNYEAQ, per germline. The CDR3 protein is CASSLATVPGIYGYTF. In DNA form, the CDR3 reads TGTGCCAGCAGCTTAGCGACCGTCCCTGGGATCTATGGCTACACCTTC.

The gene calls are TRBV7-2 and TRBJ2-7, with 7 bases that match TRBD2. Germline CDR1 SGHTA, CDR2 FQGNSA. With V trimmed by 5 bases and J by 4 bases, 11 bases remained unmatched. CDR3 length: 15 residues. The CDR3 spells CASSSKAGVVYEQYF. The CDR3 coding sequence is TGTGCCAGCAGCAGCAAGGCGGGAGTAGTATACGAGCAGTACTTC.

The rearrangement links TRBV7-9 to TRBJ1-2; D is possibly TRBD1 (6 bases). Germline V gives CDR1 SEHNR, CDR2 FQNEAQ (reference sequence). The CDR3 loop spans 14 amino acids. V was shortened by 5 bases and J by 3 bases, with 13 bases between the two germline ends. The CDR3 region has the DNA TGTGCCAGCAGCCTCTCGAGGACAGACTATGGCTACACCTTC. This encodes CASSLSRTDYGYTF. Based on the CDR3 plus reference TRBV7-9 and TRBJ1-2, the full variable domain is DTGVSQNPRHKITKRGQNVTFRCDPISEHNRLYWYRQTLGQGPEFLTYFQNEAQLEKSRLLSDRFSAERPKGSFSTLEIQRTEQGDSAMYLCASSLSRTDYGYTFGSGTRLTVV.

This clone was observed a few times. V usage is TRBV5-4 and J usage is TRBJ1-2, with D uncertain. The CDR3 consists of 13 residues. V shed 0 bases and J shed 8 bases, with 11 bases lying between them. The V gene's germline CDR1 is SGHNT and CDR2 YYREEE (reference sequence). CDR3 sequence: CASSLDGSRGYTF. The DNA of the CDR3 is TGTGCCAGCAGCTTGGATGGTAGTAGGGGCTACACCTTC. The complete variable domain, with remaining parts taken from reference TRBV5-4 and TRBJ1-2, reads ETGVTQSPTHLIKTRGQQVTLRCSSQSGHNTVSWYQQALGQGPQFIFQYYREEENGRGNFPPRFSGLQFPNYSSELNVNALELDDSALYLCASSLDGSRGYTFGSGTRLTVV.

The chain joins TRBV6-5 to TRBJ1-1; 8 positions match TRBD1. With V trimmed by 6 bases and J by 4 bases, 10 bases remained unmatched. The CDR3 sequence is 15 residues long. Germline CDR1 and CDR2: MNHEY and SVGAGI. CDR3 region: CASSSRQGALTEAFF. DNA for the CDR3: TGTGCCAGCAGCTCGAGGCAGGGGGCGCTCACTGAAGCTTTCTTT.

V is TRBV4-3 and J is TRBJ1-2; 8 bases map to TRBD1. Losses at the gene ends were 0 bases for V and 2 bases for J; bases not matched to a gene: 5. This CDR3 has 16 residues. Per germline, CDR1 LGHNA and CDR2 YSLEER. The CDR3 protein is CASSQDPRTGNYGYTF. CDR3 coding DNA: TGCGCCAGCAGCCAAGACCCCCGGACAGGGAACTATGGCTACACCTTC.

The CDR3 protein is CASSQRWGTQSTQYF. The DNA for the CDR3 is TGTGCCAGCAGCCAAAGGTGGGGTACACAGAGTACGCAGTATTTT. The V call is TRBV21-1, the J call TRBJ2-3. TRBV21-1 is recorded as a pseudogene. The CDR3 runs to 15 residues.

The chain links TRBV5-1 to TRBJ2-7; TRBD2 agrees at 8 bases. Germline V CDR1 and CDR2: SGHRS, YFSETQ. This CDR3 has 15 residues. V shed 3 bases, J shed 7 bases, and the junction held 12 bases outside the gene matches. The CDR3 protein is CASSSTPSGSSEQYF. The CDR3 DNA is TGCGCCAGCAGCTCTACCCCCAGCGGGAGTTCGGAGCAGTACTTC.

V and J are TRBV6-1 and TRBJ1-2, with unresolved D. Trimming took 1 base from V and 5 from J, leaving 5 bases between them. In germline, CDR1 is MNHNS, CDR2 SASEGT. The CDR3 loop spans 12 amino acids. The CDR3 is CASSEDVYGYTF. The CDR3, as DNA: TGTGCCAGCAGTGAAGATGTATATGGCTACACCTTC.

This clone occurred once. The CDR3 spells CASSSEYGRGLYNEQFF. The CDR3 DNA reads as TGTGCCAGCAGTTCTGAGTATGGCAGGGGCCTCTACAATGAGCAGTTCTTC. This rearrangement joins TRBV25-1 to TRBJ2-1; tentative D call: TRBD1 (6 bases). This CDR3 comprises 17 residues. The ends were cut back, 5 bases at V and 3 bases at J, with 20 bases in the middle. Germline CDR1 reads MGHDK; CDR2 reads SYGVNS.

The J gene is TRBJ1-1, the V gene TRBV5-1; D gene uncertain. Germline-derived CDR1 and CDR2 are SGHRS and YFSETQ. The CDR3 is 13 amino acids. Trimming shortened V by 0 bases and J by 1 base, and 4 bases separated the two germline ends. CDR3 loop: CASSLEANTEAFF. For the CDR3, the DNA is TGCGCCAGCAGCTTGGAGGCGAACACTGAAGCTTTCTTT.

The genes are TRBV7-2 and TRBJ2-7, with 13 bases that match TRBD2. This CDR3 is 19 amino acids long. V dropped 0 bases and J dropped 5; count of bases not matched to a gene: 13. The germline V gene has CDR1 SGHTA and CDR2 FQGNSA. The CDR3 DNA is TGTGCCAGCAGCTTAGCGCTAGGACTAGCGGGAGCATTTGGGAACGAGCAGTACTTC. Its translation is CASSLALGLAGAFGNEQYF.

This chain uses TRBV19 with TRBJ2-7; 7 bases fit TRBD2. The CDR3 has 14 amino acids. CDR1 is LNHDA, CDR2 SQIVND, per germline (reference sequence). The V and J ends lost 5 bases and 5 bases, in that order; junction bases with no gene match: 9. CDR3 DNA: TGTGCCAGTAGTGTCGGACTAGTAAGCCACGAGCAGTACTTC. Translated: CASSVGLVSHEQYF. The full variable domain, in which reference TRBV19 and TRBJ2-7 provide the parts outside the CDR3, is DGGITQSPKYLFRKEGQNVTLSCEQNLNHDAMYWYRQDPGQGLRLIYYSQIVNDFQKGDIAEGYSVSREKKESFPLTVTSAQKNPTAFYLCASSVGLVSHEQYFGPGTRLTVT.

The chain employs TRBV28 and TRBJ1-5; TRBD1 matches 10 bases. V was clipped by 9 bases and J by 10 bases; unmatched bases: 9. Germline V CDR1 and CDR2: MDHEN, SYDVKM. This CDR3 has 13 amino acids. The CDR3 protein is CASRTGGISPQHF. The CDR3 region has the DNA TGTGCCAGTCGGACAGGGGGGATCAGCCCCCAGCATTTT.

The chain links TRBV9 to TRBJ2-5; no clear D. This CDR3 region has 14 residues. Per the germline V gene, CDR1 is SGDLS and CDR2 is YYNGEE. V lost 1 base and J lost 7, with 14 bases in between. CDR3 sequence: CASSVRVALGTQYF. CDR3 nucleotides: TGTGCCAGCAGCGTAAGGGTAGCTTTGGGGACCCAGTACTTC. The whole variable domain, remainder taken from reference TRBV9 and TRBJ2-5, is DSGVTQTPKHLITATGQRVTLRCSPRSGDLSVYWYQQSLDQGLQFLIQYYNGEERAKGNILERFSAQQFPDLHSELNLSSLELGDSALYFCASSVRVALGTQYFGPGTRLLVL.

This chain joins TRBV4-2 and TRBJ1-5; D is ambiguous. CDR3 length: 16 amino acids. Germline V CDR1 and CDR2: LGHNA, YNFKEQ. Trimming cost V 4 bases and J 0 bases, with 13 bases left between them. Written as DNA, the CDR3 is TGTGCCAGCAGCCTGAGAGCCGGGGATAGCAATCAGCCCCAGCATTTT. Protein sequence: CASSLRAGDSNQPQHF.

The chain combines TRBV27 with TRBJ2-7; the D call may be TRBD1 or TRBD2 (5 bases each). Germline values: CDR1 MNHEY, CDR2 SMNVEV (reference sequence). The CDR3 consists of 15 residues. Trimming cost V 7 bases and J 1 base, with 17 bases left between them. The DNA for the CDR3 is TGTGCCAGCACTCCCGAAGGGGACGGGTCCTACGAGCAGTACTTC. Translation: CASTPEGDGSYEQYF.

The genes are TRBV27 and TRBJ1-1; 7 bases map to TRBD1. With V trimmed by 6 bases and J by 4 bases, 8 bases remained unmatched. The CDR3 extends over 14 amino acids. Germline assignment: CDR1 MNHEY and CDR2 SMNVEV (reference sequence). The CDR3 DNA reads TGTGCCAGCAGAGACAGGGAGCGTGTCACTGAAGCTTTCTTT. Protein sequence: CASRDRERVTEAFF.

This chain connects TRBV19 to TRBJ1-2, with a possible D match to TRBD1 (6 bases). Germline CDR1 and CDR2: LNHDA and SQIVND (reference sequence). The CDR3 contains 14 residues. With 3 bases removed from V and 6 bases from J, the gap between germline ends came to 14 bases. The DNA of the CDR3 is TGTGCCAGTAGTATGTCGCAGGGGATCGATGGCTACACCTTC. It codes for CASSMSQGIDGYTF.

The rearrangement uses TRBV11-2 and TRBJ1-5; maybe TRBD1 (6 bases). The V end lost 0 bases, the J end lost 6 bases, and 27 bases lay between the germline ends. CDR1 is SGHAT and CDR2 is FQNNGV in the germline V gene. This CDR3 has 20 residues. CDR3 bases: TGTGCCAGCAGCTTAGATCTCGCGACAGGCCCGGTTACCGGGGGTCAGCCCCAGCATTTT. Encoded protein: CASSLDLATGPVTGGQPQHF.

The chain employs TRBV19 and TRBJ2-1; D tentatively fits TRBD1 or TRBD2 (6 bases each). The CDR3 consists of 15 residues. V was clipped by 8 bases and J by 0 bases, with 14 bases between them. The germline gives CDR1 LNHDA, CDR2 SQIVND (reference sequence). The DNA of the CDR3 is TGTGCCAGTCGCCGGGGGCAGAGCTCCTACAATGAGCAGTTCTTC. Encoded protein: CASRRGQSSYNEQFF.

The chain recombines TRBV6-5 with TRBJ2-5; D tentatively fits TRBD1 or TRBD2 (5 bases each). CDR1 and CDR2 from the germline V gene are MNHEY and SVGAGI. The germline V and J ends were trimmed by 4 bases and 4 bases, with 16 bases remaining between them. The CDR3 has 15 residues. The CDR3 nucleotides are TGTGCCAGCAGTTCAGGGCCTAGCCGGCTAGAGACCCAGTACTTC. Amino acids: CASSSGPSRLETQYF.

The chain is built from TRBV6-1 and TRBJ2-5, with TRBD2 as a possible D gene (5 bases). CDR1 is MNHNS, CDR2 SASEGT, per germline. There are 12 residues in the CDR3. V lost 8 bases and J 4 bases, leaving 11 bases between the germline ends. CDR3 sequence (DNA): TGTGCCAGCCGAGGGTTGGGAGAGACCCAGTACTTC. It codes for CASRGLGETQYF.

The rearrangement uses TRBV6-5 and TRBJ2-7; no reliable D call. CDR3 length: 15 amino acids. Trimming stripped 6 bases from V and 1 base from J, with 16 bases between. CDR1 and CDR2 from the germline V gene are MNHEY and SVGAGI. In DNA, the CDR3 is TGTGCCAGCAGCCGAAACTACAAGAGATCCTACGAGCAGTACTTC. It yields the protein CASSRNYKRSYEQYF.

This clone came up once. The CDR3 nucleotides are TGTGCCAGCAGCGTGGCGGGACTAGACTACAATGAGCAGTTCTTC. The encoded protein is CASSVAGLDYNEQFF. V and J are TRBV9 and TRBJ2-1, with TRBD2 matching over 8 bases. The CDR3 loop spans 15 amino acids. The V gene end was trimmed by 2 bases and the J gene end by 3 bases; junction bases not matched to a gene: 4. Germline lookup yields CDR1 SGDLS and CDR2 YYNGEE.

CDR3 nucleotides: TGTGCCAGCAGCCCTCGAGTTGGGGGTGGGCAAGAGACCCAGTACTTC. It translates to CASSPRVGGGQETQYF. The chain uses TRBV7-6 and TRBJ2-5, with D perhaps being TRBD1 or TRBD2 (5 bases each). Germline CDR1 SGHVS, CDR2 FNYEAQ. The ends were cut back, 5 bases at V and 2 bases at J, with 18 bases in the middle. The CDR3 consists of 16 residues.

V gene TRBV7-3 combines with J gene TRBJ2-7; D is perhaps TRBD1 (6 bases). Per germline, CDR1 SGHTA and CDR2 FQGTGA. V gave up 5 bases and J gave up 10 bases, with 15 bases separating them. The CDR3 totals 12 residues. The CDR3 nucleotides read TGTGCCAGCAGCGCCAGACAGGCCTTACAGTACTTC. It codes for CASSARQALQYF.

The CDR3, as DNA: TGTGCCAGCAGCACGGGACATGCCCAGCCCCAGCATTTT. Encoded protein: CASSTGHAQPQHF. The V call is TRBV7-8, the J call TRBJ1-5; weak D call: TRBD1 (6 bases). CDR3 length: 13 amino acids. The germline V gene encodes CDR1 SGHVS and CDR2 FQNEAQ. V was clipped by 5 bases and J by 7 bases, with 12 bases between them.